This record looks at one TCR beta chain sequence and its context. The antigen remains undetermined. Germline V CDR1 and CDR2: SGHAT, FQNNGV. The CDR3 is 14 residues long. The trim removed 3 bases at V and 6 bases at J, leaving 3 bases unmatched. This record comes from a study of graft-versus-host responses after intestinal transplantation. Looking at the study overall: Grafts that recipients had were multivisceral, liver-intestinal, or isolated intestinal transplants.

Repertoires were generated with immunoSEQ multiplex PCR, while TCRdb's copy carries only in-frame clones and drops some. The data contain some 41,000 clones, roughly 96% of them singletons. Findings and caveats of the study: Among recipient marrow samples, GvH clones were found; some appeared first in ileum or blood.

This chain uses TRBV11-2 with TRBJ2-7; 12 bases fit TRBD1. The sample in question was unstimulated CD8+ T cells sorted from spleen or lymph node cells, obtained before transplant. The receptor was derived from a human donor who was the organ donor for an intestinal transplant. The CDR3 spells CASSLGQGAGEQYF. The CDR3 DNA is TGTGCCAGCAGCTTGGGACAGGGGGCAGGCGAGCAGTACTTC.